The clone carrying this T cell receptor beta chain was counted ten times or more. It was template switching that added a universal primer site, and there were unique molecular identifiers on the cDNA. TCRdb re-called the 5' RACE reads with MiXCR, one entry per CDR3 protein. The data hold some 460,000 distinct CDR3 sequences, with approximately 14% observed a single time. The V and J ends lost 0 bases and 4 bases, in that order; junction bases with no gene match: 8. Germline V gives CDR1 MNHEY, CDR2 SVGAGI. The CDR3 contains 16 residues. The sample originates from a study of identical twins. This sample also belongs to another study, concerning yellow fever vaccine responses in identical twins.

The chain is built from TRBV6-5 and TRBJ1-2, with TRBD1 matching 7 bases. This clonotype was obtained from a woman aged 18-30 years in good health. The sample consisted of CD4+ T cells sorted from blood. The CDR3 nucleotides read TGTGCCAGCAGTTACTCCCGGACAGGAGGAGGCTATGGCTACACCTTC. This encodes CASSYSRTGGGYGYTF.